This record concerns one TCR beta chain sequence. It has no known antigen specificity. Base-call qualities are not available, and no considerably larger clone is one nucleotide away. This record comes from a study of T-cell memory formation after mild COVID-19 (dated by TCRdb to the early 2020s). With regard to the full study: TCR sequence clusters from the two donors were found to be largely donor specific. The cohort comprised two young, previously healthy adult volunteers, one female and one male. In a couple of donors, T-cell clones that expanded and contracted after mild COVID-19 were tracked by sequencing TCRalpha and TCRbeta repertoires over time. The study at large found these results: Clones that contracted from day 15 to 85 showed balanced CD4/CD8 phenotypes, whereas a second wave of clones that expanded from day 15 to 37 leaned towards CD4+. Some responding clones were detected in pre-infection memory, which suggested that pre-existing cross-reactive memory T cells had joined the SARS-CoV-2 response. The second-wave clones that peaked on day 37 were not confirmed to be SARS-CoV-2 specific. Contracting CD4+ clones were found mainly in CM and EM memory subsets, while CD8+ clones were enriched in EMRA. Only two mild cases were covered by the study, and larger cohorts that include severe cases with pre-infection samples were considered necessary.

TCRdb names Illumina NovaSeq 6000 as the instrument used. TCRalpha and TCRbeta cDNA libraries were built by 5'RACE with constant-segment primers, adding sample barcodes and unique molecular identifiers. RNA was extracted from every sample with Trizol reagent. Library amplification was performed in two PCR steps, and a second sample barcode and Illumina TruSeq adapters were introduced in the second step. Sequencing of the libraries was done on an Illumina NovaSeq, producing 2 x 150 bp paired-end reads. Per the source publication's procedure: With migec v1.2.7, reads were demultiplexed and then collapsed into UMI-guided consensus sequences. Using mixcr v2.1.11, the UMI consensuses were aligned to TRA and TRB V and J templates and assembled into clonotypes. Clonotypes were classified as expanded or contracted when called significant by both edgeR and NoisET, with noise models trained on biological replicates. For edgeR calls, a false discovery rate-adjusted p below 0.01 and a log2 fold-change threshold of 1 were applied. PCA with hierarchical clustering of max-normalized trajectories of the 1000 most abundant clonotypes was used as exploratory dynamics analysis. The CD4 or CD8 phenotype of responding clones was assigned using the separately sequenced CD4+ and CD8+ repertoires. TCRdb reworked the public reads: Q25 trimming with fastp, MiXCR clone assembly, productive beta chains retained. Every distinct CDR3 protein forms one entry, paired with its most common genes and DNA. It is TCRdb's table, rather than the study itself, that gives the V and J calls and clone size. The sample contains about 340,000 distinct CDR3 sequences, 13% of them found a single time. The top ten clonotypes cover roughly a fifth of the sample.

PBMCs were isolated by Ficoll-Paque density gradient centrifugation. The V end loses 5 bases and the J end loses 7 bases, and a stretch of 12 bases separates them. There are 13 amino acids in the CDR3, from cysteine to phenylalanine inclusive. The sequence is cut down to CDR3 DNA, 39 bases in frame from base 1. CDR1 SGHTA and CDR2 FQGNSA were looked up in the germline V gene. The receptor's source is a man between 18 and 35 years old who had mild COVID-19 (a few samples of this study predate the infection). The sample titles of this study are shuffled in the database, so cell type and time point are left out; the donor was told from shared clones. This receptor chain uses TRBV7-2 and TRBJ2-1, with no confident D gene call. The sequencing sample was made of PBMCs or a T cell subset sorted from them (not recorded which). The bases read TGTGCCAGCAGCAAAGGCCTTCCTAATGAGCAGTTCTTC. Its protein is CASSKGLPNEQFF. Outside the CDR3, residues come from the reference TRBV7-2 and TRBJ2-1 proteins, so the full variable domain is: GAGVSQSPSNKVTEKGKDVELRCDPISGHTALYWYRQSLGQGLEFLIYFQGNSAPDKSGLPSDRFSAERTGGSVSTLTIQRTQQEDSAVYLCASSKGLPNEQFFGPGTRLTVL.